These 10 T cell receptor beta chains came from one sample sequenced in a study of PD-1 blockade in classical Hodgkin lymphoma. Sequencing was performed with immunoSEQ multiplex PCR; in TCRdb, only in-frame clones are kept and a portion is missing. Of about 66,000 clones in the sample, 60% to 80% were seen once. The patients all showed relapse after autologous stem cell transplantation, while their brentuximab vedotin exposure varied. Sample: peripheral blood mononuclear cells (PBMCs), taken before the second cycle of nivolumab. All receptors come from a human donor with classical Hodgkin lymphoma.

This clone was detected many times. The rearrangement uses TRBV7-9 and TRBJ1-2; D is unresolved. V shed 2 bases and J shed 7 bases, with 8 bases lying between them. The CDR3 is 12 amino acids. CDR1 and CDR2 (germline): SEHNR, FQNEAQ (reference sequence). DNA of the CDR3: TGTGCCAGCAGCTTAAGGGCTAGTGGCTACACCTTC. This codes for CASSLRASGYTF.

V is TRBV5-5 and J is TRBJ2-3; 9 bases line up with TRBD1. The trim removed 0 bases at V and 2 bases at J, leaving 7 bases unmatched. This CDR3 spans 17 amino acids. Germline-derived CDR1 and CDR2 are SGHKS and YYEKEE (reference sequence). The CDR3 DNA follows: TGTGCCAGCAGCTTGGTTACCGGGACAGGGATCACAGATACGCAGTATTTT. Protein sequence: CASSLVTGTGITDTQYF.

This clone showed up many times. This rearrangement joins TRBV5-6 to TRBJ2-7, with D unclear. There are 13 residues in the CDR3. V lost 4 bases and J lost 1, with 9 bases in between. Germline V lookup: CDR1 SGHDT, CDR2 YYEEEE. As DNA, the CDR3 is TGTGCCAGCAGCCATCAGGCATCCTACGAGCAGTACTTC. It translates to CASSHQASYEQYF.

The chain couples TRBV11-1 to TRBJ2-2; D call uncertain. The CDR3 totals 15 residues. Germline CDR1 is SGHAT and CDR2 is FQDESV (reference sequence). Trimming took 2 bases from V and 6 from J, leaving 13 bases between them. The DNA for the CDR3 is TGTGCCAGCAGCTTACTATCTATTCGTCCCGGGGAGCTGTTTTTT. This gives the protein CASSLLSIRPGELFF.

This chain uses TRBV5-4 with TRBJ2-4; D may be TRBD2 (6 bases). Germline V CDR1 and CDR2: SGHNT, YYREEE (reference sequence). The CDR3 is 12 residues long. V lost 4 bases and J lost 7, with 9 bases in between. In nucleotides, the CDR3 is TGTGCCAGCAGCCCCGGGACTAACATTCAGTACTTC. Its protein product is CASSPGTNIQYF.

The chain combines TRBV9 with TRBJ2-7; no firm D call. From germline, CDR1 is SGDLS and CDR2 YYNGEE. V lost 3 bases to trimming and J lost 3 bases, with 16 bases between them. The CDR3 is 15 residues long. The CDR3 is CASSENPSSLYEQYF. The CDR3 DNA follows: TGTGCCAGCAGCGAAAACCCGAGCTCCCTCTACGAGCAGTACTTC.

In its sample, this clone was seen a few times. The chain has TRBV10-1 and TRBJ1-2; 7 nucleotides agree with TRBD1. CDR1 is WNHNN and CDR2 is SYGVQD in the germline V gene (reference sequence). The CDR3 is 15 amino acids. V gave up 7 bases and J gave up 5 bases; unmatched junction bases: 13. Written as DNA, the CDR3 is TGCGCCAGCACCCCCCCCGAGTCGGACAGGTATGGCTACACCTTC. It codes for CASTPPESDRYGYTF.

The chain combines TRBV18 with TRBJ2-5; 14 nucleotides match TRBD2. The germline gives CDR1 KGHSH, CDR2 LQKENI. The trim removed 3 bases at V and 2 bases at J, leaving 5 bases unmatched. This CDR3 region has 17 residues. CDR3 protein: CASSPRTSGGSQETQYF. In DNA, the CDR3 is TGTGCCAGCTCACCCCGGACTAGCGGGGGGTCACAAGAGACCCAGTACTTC. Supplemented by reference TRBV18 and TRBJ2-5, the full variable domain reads NAGVMQNPRHLVRRRGQEARLRCSPMKGHSHVYWYRQLPEEGLKFMVYLQKENIIDESGMPKERFSAEFPKEGPSILRIQQVVRGDSAAYFCASSPRTSGGSQETQYFGPGTRLLVL.

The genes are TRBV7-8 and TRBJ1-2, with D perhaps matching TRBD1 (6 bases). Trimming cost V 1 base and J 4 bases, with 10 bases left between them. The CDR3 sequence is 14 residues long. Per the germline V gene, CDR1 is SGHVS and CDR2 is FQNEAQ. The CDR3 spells CASSLVQGTYGYTF. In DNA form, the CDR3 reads TGTGCCAGCAGCTTAGTACAGGGAACCTATGGCTACACCTTC.

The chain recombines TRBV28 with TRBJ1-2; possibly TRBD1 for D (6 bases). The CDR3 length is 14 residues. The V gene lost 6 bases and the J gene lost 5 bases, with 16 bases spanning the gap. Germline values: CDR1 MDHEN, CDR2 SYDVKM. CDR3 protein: CASSSAGTNYGYTF. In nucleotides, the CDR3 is TGTGCCAGCAGCTCCGCCGGGACAAATTATGGCTACACCTTC.